These T cell receptor beta chains were read from a single sample in a study of blood T cell repertoires in COVID-19. The assay was immunoSEQ multiplex PCR, and TCRdb's table has in-frame clones only and misses some. The sample holds approximately 160,000 clones, approximately 86% seen once. The sample comprised peripheral blood. The receptors here all came from a man between 60 and 75 years old with COVID-19, enrolled during active disease. Each CDR3 is given with its conserved first and last residue. Fields, in order: J gene, D gene, V gene, clone size, CDR3 DNA, CDR3 protein. A D gene is named only where the DNA matches it firmly. Rows may omit the clone size; those that give it use once, few, many or a size class.

J: TRBJ2-7; D: TRBD2; V: TRBV6-1; size: -; DNA: TGTGCCAGCAGTGAAGTGCTAGCGGGACCGACTGAGCAGTACTTC; CDR3: CASSEVLAGPTEQYF
J: TRBJ2-1; D: TRBD1; V: TRBV2; size: -; DNA: TGTGCCAGCAGTACCAAGAGGCAGGGGGCTTACAATGAGCAGTTCTTC; CDR3: CASSTKRQGAYNEQFF
J: TRBJ1-3; D: -; V: TRBV30; size: once; DNA: TGTGCCTGGAGTCCCTCGACAGCGAGAATCTCTGGAAACACCATATATTTT; CDR3: CAWSPSTARISGNTIYF
J: TRBJ1-1; D: -; V: TRBV14; size: -; DNA: TGTGCCAGCAGCCATCACGGAGGTTTGGGGAACACTGAAGCTTTCTTT; CDR3: CASSHHGGLGNTEAFF
J: TRBJ2-2; D: TRBD1; V: TRBV6-5; size: -; DNA: TGTGCCAGCAGACCCGGGACAGCGACCGGGGAGCTGTTTTTT; CDR3: CASRPGTATGELFF
J: TRBJ1-5; D: -; V: TRBV5-1; size: -; DNA: TGCGCCAGCAGCTTGGTTGGGGGGAGCAATCAGCCCCAGCATTTT; CDR3: CASSLVGGSNQPQHF
J: TRBJ1-3; D: -; V: TRBV7-9; size: -; DNA: TGTGCCAGCAGCTACGGGGACACGAGCTCTGGAAACACCATATATTTT; CDR3: CASSYGDTSSGNTIYF
J: TRBJ1-4; D: TRBD1; V: TRBV3-1/TRBV3-2; size: -; DNA: TGTGCCAGCGGTATTCGCCGGGACAGAGAAAAACTGTTTTTT; CDR3: CASGIRRDREKLFF
J: TRBJ1-3; D: -; V: TRBV5-1; size: -; DNA: TGCGCCAGCAGCTTCCAGGATCCGGCTGTTGACACCATATATTTT; CDR3: CASSFQDPAVDTIYF
J: TRBJ2-2; D: -; V: TRBV7-2; size: -; DNA: TGTGCCAGCAGCTTACCAACGAACACCGGGGAGCTGTTTTTT; CDR3: CASSLPTNTGELFF
J: TRBJ2-1; D: TRBD2; V: TRBV12-3/TRBV12-4; size: -; DNA: TGTGCCAGCAGTCCGGGAGCGGGGCGAGGGCAGTTCTTC; CDR3: CASSPGAGRGQFF
J: TRBJ1-1; D: -; V: TRBV3-1/TRBV3-2; size: -; DNA: TGTGCCAGCAGCCCCCCCGGAGAGAGAGGGAACACTGAAGCTTTCTTT; CDR3: CASSPPGERGNTEAFF
J: TRBJ2-5; D: -; V: TRBV27; size: -; DNA: TGTGCCAGCAGCCCGACACTTCAAGAGACCCAGTACTTC; CDR3: CASSPTLQETQYF
J: TRBJ2-7; D: TRBD1; V: TRBV11-2; size: once; DNA: TGTGCCAGCAGCTTGGTCGGGACAGGGCGGAACTTC; CDR3: CASSLVGTGRNF
J: TRBJ2-3; D: TRBD2; V: TRBV7-3; size: -; DNA: TGTGCCAGCAGCCCGCGCGGGACTAGCGGAACGGTTAGCACAGATACGCAGTATTTT; CDR3: CASSPRGTSGTVSTDTQYF
J: TRBJ2-1; D: -; V: TRBV28; size: once; DNA: TGTGCCAGCAGTTCCAGTACCCCACTCCGGAGTGAGCAGTTCTTC; CDR3: CASSSSTPLRSEQFF
J: TRBJ1-5; D: TRBD1; V: TRBV6-6; size: -; DNA: TGTGCCAGCAGTTTACGGACAGGCAGGAGCAATCAGCCCCAGCATTTT; CDR3: CASSLRTGRSNQPQHF
J: TRBJ2-1; D: TRBD2; V: TRBV19; size: -; DNA: TGTGCCAGTAGTATAGCGGGACTAGCGGGATACAATGAGCAGTTCTTC; CDR3: CASSIAGLAGYNEQFF
J: TRBJ2-7; D: TRBD1; V: TRBV7-2; size: -; DNA: TGTGCCAGCAGCTTATCGGAGAGGGGGCTTGTTTGGCAGTACTTC; CDR3: CASSLSERGLVWQYF
J: TRBJ2-1; D: TRBD2; V: TRBV24-1; size: -; DNA: TGTGCCACTAAAAAAAGTAGCGGGAGCGATGAGCAGTTCTTC; CDR3: CATKKSSGSDEQFF
J: TRBJ2-7; D: -; V: TRBV5-5; size: once; DNA: TGTGCCAGCAGCTTGGCAGACTACGAGCAGTACTTC; CDR3: CASSLADYEQYF
J: TRBJ2-1; D: TRBD2; V: TRBV7-9; size: -; DNA: TGTGCCAGCAGCACGCGGGAGTCGGACAATGAGCAGTTCTTC; CDR3: CASSTRESDNEQFF
J: TRBJ2-1; D: TRBD2; V: TRBV18; size: -; DNA: TGTGCCAGCTCATCTGCGACCGGGACTAGCGGGAAGAATGAGCAGTTCTTC; CDR3: CASSSATGTSGKNEQFF
J: TRBJ2-1; D: -; V: TRBV30; size: once; DNA: TGTGCCTGGAGTCCATCGGTACCCTACAATGAGCAGTTCTTC; CDR3: CAWSPSVPYNEQFF
J: TRBJ1-2; D: -; V: TRBV2; size: -; DNA: TGTGCCAGCCGAATCTGGACCGCAGGGTTCGGCGGCTACACCTTC; CDR3: CASRIWTAGFGGYTF
J: TRBJ1-2; D: -; V: TRBV19; size: -; DNA: TGTGCCAGTAGTATGTGGGCGGGCTATGGCTACACCTTC; CDR3: CASSMWAGYGYTF
J: TRBJ1-2; D: TRBD1; V: TRBV7-9; size: few; DNA: TGTGCCAGCAGCTTGCAGGGACAGATTACTAACTATGGCTACACCTTC; CDR3: CASSLQGQITNYGYTF
J: TRBJ2-1; D: -; V: TRBV6-5; size: few; DNA: TGTGCCAGCAGTTACGGCGCGGGGAGTACCTACAATGAGCAGTTCTTC; CDR3: CASSYGAGSTYNEQFF